One sample yielded the 8 T cell receptor beta chains listed below, sequenced in a study of T-cell memory formation after mild COVID-19. TCRdb fed the 5' RACE reads into MiXCR, producing one record per CDR3 protein. The table lists roughly 150,000 distinct CDR3 sequences, 10% to 15% of them singletons, with 3.3% in the top ten. The sample comprised PBMCs or a T cell subset sorted from them (not recorded which). The receptors stem from a man younger than 35 who had mild COVID-19 (a few samples of this study predate the infection). Cell type and time point are not known.

This clonotype was seen ten or more times. V and J are TRBV5-1 and TRBJ2-7; the D is unclear. The V end lost 3 bases, the J end lost 1 base, and 11 bases lay between the germline ends. CDR3 length equals 14 residues. CDR1 and CDR2 from the germline V gene are SGHRS and YFSETQ. Written as DNA, the CDR3 is TGCGCCAGCAGCTGGAGACCCGTATCCTACGAGCAGTACTTC. Its translation is CASSWRPVSYEQYF.

The CDR3 DNA follows: TGTGCCATAGCCTGGCGGGGCCACAGCCCGGATACGCAGTATTTT. This sequence encodes CAIAWRGHSPDTQYF. The chain links TRBV7-9 to TRBJ2-3, with D perhaps matching TRBD2 (6 bases). This CDR3 region has 15 residues. V lost 10 bases to trimming and J lost 6 bases, with 23 bases between them. From germline, CDR1 is SEHNR and CDR2 FQNEAQ (reference sequence).

The V gene is TRBV13, the J gene TRBJ1-4; D ambiguous. The CDR3 runs 17 residues. The germline gives CDR1 PRHDT, CDR2 FYEKMQ (reference sequence). With 2 bases removed from V and 1 base from J, the gap between germline ends came to 14 bases. As DNA, the CDR3 is TGTGCCAGCAGCTTATCAACCTCCTATGTAACTAATGAAAAACTGTTTTTT. This sequence encodes CASSLSTSYVTNEKLFF.

V is TRBV15 and J is TRBJ1-1, with 11 bases that match TRBD1. CDR3 length: 16 amino acids. The V and J ends lost 3 bases and 5 bases, in that order; junction bases with no gene match: 8. The V gene's germline CDR1 is LNHNV and CDR2 YYDKDF (reference sequence). The DNA for the CDR3 is TGTGCCACCAGCAGGCTTTCGGGACAGGGGGGTACTGAAGCTTTCTTT. Translation gives CATSRLSGQGGTEAFF.

The sample holds a few counts of this clonotype. The chain has TRBV3-1 and TRBJ2-7; TRBD1 matches 9 bases. This CDR3 spans 13 amino acids. V shed 2 bases and J 12 bases; nucleotides not matched to a gene: 8. Germline assignment: CDR1 LGHDT and CDR2 YNNKEL (reference sequence). The CDR3 DNA sequence: TGTGCCAGCAGCCAACAGGGGACAGGGAGTACGTACTTC. Translating gives CASSQQGTGSTYF.

This chain connects TRBV23-1 to TRBJ2-4, with a weak D call TRBD2 (6 bases). TRBV23-1 is an ORF, with its function uncertain. The CDR3 loop spans 17 amino acids. Deletions cut 9 bases from V and 8 bases from J, with 29 bases between. The CDR3 coding sequence is TGCGCCAGTCCGGGAAGGGGAGGAGGGTGGGTCGAGGACATTCAGTACTTC. Residues: CASPGRGGGWVEDIQYF.

This clonotype was seen a few times. The V call is TRBV12-3 or TRBV12-4, the J call TRBJ1-1; D unclear. Trimming removed 2 bases at V and 7 bases at J, with 8 bases between. This CDR3 contains 12 residues. The CDR3 region is CASSLFLGEAFF. The CDR3, as DNA: TGTGCCAGCAGTTTATTTCTCGGTGAAGCTTTCTTT.

This clonotype has a handful of counts. The rearrangement joins TRBV5-1 to TRBJ2-1; TRBD2 might be the D (6 bases). The germline CDR1 and CDR2 sequences are SGHRS and YFSETQ. The CDR3 loop spans 15 amino acids. V lost 0 bases and J lost 0, with 7 bases in between. In nucleotides, the CDR3 is TGCGCCAGCAGCTTGGGGGACTTCTCCTACAATGAGCAGTTCTTC. Protein product: CASSLGDFSYNEQFF.